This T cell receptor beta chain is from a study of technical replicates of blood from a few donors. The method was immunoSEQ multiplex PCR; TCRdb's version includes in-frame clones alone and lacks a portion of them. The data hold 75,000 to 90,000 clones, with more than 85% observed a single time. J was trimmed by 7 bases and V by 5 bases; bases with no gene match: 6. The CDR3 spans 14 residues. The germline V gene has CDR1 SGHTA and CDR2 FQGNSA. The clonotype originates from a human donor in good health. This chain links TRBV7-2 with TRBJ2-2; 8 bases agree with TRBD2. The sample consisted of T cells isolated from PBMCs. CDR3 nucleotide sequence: TGTGCCAGCAGCCCTACTAGCGGTAGCGGGGAGCTGTTTTTT. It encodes CASSPTSGSGELFF.